The 25 T cell receptor beta chains below were found in one sample sequenced in a study of T cells after yellow fever vaccination. TCRdb used MiXCR to reprocess the 5' RACE reads, holding one entry per CDR3 protein. The table records more than 350,000 distinct CDR3 sequences, roughly 11% of them present only once. The input for sequencing was PBMCs, taken on the day of the first yellow fever vaccination. Receptors were obtained from a man aged 18 to 30 who received the YFV17D yellow fever vaccine.

The chain carries TRBV4-3 and TRBJ2-4; D unclear. The CDR3 length is 16 residues. V gave up 0 bases and J gave up 0 bases, with 9 bases separating them. Germline CDR1 is LGHNA and CDR2 is YSLEER. CDR3 DNA sequence: TGCGCCAGCAGCCAAGAAGGCAGTCAAGCCAAAAACATTCAGTACTTC. Its translation: CASSQEGSQAKNIQYF.

This chain joins TRBV7-2 and TRBJ1-3; D gene ambiguous. V lost 1 base and J lost 0, with 7 bases in between. Germline CDR1 reads SGHTA; CDR2 reads FQGNSA. The CDR3 contains 15 residues. CDR3 DNA: TGTGCCAGCAGCTTAGTTTCAAGCTCTGGAAACACCATATATTTT. Protein product: CASSLVSSSGNTIYF.

In its sample, this clonotype was seen many times. The chain combines TRBV7-2 with TRBJ2-3, with TRBD2 matching 8 bases. The V segment lost 2 bases and the J segment 4 bases; nucleotides outside the gene matches: 8. The CDR3 covers 16 residues. The germline CDR1 and CDR2 sequences are SGHTA and FQGNSA. In nucleotides, the CDR3 is TGTGCCAGCAGCTTATTGGTTGGCGGGGGGCCAGATACGCAGTATTTT. Encoded protein: CASSLLVGGGPDTQYF.

This clonotype has just a few counts. J is TRBJ1-6 and V is TRBV4-1; D not certain. Germline values: CDR1 MGHRA, CDR2 YSYEKL. The CDR3 has 17 residues. Between the trimmed V and J ends, which lost 0 bases and 2 bases, there was a span of 11 bases. The CDR3 DNA reads TGCGCCAGCAGCCAAGATCTGAAGCGCGCCTATAATTCACCCCTCCACTTT. Translating gives CASSQDLKRAYNSPLHF.

In this sample, this clonotype turned up a few times. In DNA form, the CDR3 reads TGTGCCAGCAGTGGTAGCGGGACCTACGAGCAGTACGTC. This gives the protein CASSGSGTYEQYV. The J gene is TRBJ2-7, the V gene TRBV12-3 or TRBV12-4; 8 nucleotides align to TRBD2. V dropped 5 bases and J dropped 2; count of bases not matched to a gene: 2. The CDR3 is 13 residues long.

The chain links TRBV2 to TRBJ2-5; D might be TRBD1 (8 bases). Trimming cost V 6 bases and J 3 bases, with 17 bases left between them. The length of the CDR3 is 15 residues. Germline values: CDR1 SNHLY, CDR2 FYNNEI. The CDR3 region is CASSWGGGQEETQYF. CDR3 DNA: TGTGCCAGCAGCTGGGGCGGGGGACAGGAAGAGACCCAGTACTTC.

This chain joins TRBV12-3 or TRBV12-4 and TRBJ2-3; 8 bases are a match to TRBD2. This CDR3 spans 17 amino acids. Trimming at V came to 5 bases and at J to 2 bases, leaving 12 bases not matched to a gene. CDR3 sequence reads: CASSALGSGVLTDTQYF. The DNA for the CDR3 is TGTGCCAGCAGTGCCCTTGGTAGCGGGGTACTCACAGATACGCAGTATTTT.

This clonotype showed up just a few times. CDR3 sequence (DNA): TGTGCCAGCAGTTACTCGAATCCTCAACAAGGAAACACCATATATTTT. Translating gives CASSYSNPQQGNTIYF. The chain has TRBV6-2 or TRBV6-3 and TRBJ1-3; no clear D. The CDR3 has 16 amino acids. The germline CDR1 and CDR2 sequences are MNHEY and SVGEGT. V lost 0 bases and J lost 4, with 13 bases in between.

The chain recombines TRBV4-3 with TRBJ2-2; TRBD1 might be the D (5 bases). Germline lookup yields CDR1 LGHNA and CDR2 YSLEER. V was shortened by 0 bases and J by 9 bases, with 14 bases between the two germline ends. The CDR3 length is 15 residues. This CDR3 is CASSQDDSNIRELFF. Written as DNA, the CDR3 is TGCGCCAGCAGCCAAGACGACAGCAACATCCGGGAGCTGTTTTTT.

In its sample, this clonotype was seen a few times. V usage is TRBV4-3 and J usage is TRBJ2-1; D possibly corresponds to TRBD1 (5 bases). CDR1 is LGHNA and CDR2 is YSLEER in the germline V gene. V lost 0 bases and J lost 1, with 7 bases in between. The CDR3 sequence is 15 residues long. Written as DNA, the CDR3 is TGCGCCAGCAGCCAAGAACAGGTGTCCTACAATGAGCAGTTCTTC. Translation gives CASSQEQVSYNEQFF.

This chain joins TRBV6-6 and TRBJ1-1; no clear D gene. The CDR3 extends over 11 amino acids. Germline V gene sequence: CDR1 MNHNY, CDR2 SVGAGI (reference sequence). Trimming took off 7 bases at V and 8 bases at J, with 11 bases between the two ends. The CDR3 region has the DNA TGTGCCAGCACCGCCAGCTTGGAAGCTTTCTTT. This translates into CASTASLEAFF.

This clonotype was recorded a few times. The chain recombines TRBV3-1 with TRBJ2-3; 14 positions match TRBD2. Trimming removed 2 bases from V and 5 bases from J; junction bases left unmatched: 12. Germline V gene sequence: CDR1 LGHDT, CDR2 YNNKEL (reference sequence). This CDR3 has 19 residues. In DNA, the CDR3 is TGTGCCAGCAGCCAAACTCGGACTAGCGGGGGGCGGAGAGGAGATACGCAGTATTTT. Amino acid sequence: CASSQTRTSGGRRGDTQYF.

The rearrangement joins TRBV6-1 to TRBJ1-2, with D tentatively TRBD1 (5 bases). V was cut by 5 bases and J by 0 bases, with 19 bases left in between. CDR1 MNHNS and CDR2 SASEGT come from the germline V gene. This CDR3 is built from 17 residues. The CDR3 DNA is TGTGCCAGCAGTCCGTCCCCCAGCGGGGGATCTAACTATGGCTACACCTTC. As protein: CASSPSPSGGSNYGYTF.

CDR3 amino acids: CASRGTSGAYEQYF. The CDR3 region has the DNA TGTGCCAGCAGGGGGACTAGCGGGGCCTACGAGCAGTACTTC. The gene calls are TRBV6-1 and TRBJ2-7, with TRBD2 matching 13 bases. This CDR3 has 14 residues. CDR1 and CDR2 (germline): MNHNS, SASEGT. After removal of 6 bases from V and 2 bases from J, the junction contained 1 base not matched to a gene.

The chain has TRBV9 and TRBJ2-3; TRBD2 matches 11 bases. CDR1 is SGDLS and CDR2 is YYNGEE in the germline V gene. The V and J ends lost 2 bases and 5 bases, in that order; junction bases with no gene match: 4. The CDR3 totals 15 residues. In nucleotides, the CDR3 is TGTGCCAGCAGCGTCCTAGCGGGGGGTGTAGATACGCAGTATTTT. It yields the protein CASSVLAGGVDTQYF.

The chain links TRBV7-3 to TRBJ1-2, with 7 positions matching TRBD1. Germline lookup yields CDR1 SGHTA and CDR2 FQGTGA. V lost 5 bases and J lost 2; bases outside the gene matches: 11. The CDR3 consists of 16 residues. CDR3 nucleotides: TGTGCCAGCAGCCTCCAGGGGGGACAGCTAAACTATGGCTACACCTTC. Residues: CASSLQGGQLNYGYTF.

This clonotype was recorded a few times. The chain uses TRBV6-2 or TRBV6-3 and TRBJ2-1; D is perhaps TRBD2 (5 bases). CDR3 length: 14 amino acids. With 6 bases removed from V and 2 bases from J, the gap between germline ends came to 11 bases. Germline CDR1 is MNHEY and CDR2 is SVGEGT. CDR3 residues: CASSGLEAYNEQFF. The CDR3 coding sequence is TGTGCCAGCAGCGGACTGGAGGCCTACAATGAGCAGTTCTTC.

The chain combines TRBV7-2 with TRBJ1-2; 7 bases fit TRBD1. The CDR3 is 14 residues long. V was clipped by 5 bases and J by 6 bases; unmatched bases: 9. Germline CDR1 and CDR2: SGHTA and FQGNSA. CDR3 region: CASSDRVYTNGYTF. CDR3 nucleotides: TGTGCCAGCAGCGACAGGGTATACACGAATGGCTACACCTTC.

This clonotype occurred a few times. The genes are TRBV10-3 and TRBJ1-1, with D maybe TRBD1 (6 bases). Germline V gene sequence: CDR1 ENHRY, CDR2 SYGVKD. Trimming shortened V by 6 bases and J by 11 bases, and 13 bases separated the two germline ends. This CDR3 has 11 amino acids. The CDR3 sequence: CAIRTGQYAFF. The CDR3 DNA reads as TGTGCCATCAGAACTGGACAGTACGCTTTCTTT.

The CDR3 here is CASRMGSGNEQFF. DNA for the CDR3: TGCGCCAGCAGGATGGGATCCGGTAATGAGCAGTTCTTC. The V call is TRBV5-1, the J call TRBJ2-1, with D unclear. CDR1 SGHRS and CDR2 YFSETQ come from the germline V gene. Trimming pared 5 bases from V and 7 bases from J, leaving 13 bases between. This CDR3 region has 13 residues.

This clonotype was detected a few times. CDR3 region: CASSLRVAPNDEQFF. Written as DNA, the CDR3 is TGTGCCAGCAGTTTAAGGGTAGCCCCTAACGATGAGCAGTTCTTC. This chain uses TRBV12-3 or TRBV12-4 with TRBJ2-1; D is undetermined. This CDR3 has 15 amino acids. The V end was cut by 2 bases, the J end by 8 bases, with 16 bases between.

This clonotype was counted a few times. V gene TRBV7-6 combines with J gene TRBJ1-4; no clear D gene. V dropped 5 bases and J dropped 7 bases, with 11 bases sitting between them. CDR1 is SGHVS and CDR2 is FNYEAQ in the germline V gene. This CDR3 is built from 13 residues. The CDR3 loop reads CASSPLNAEKLFF. CDR3 bases: TGTGCCAGCAGCCCATTGAACGCTGAAAAACTGTTTTTT.

The chain carries TRBV6-2 or TRBV6-3 and TRBJ2-2, with D perhaps matching TRBD2 (6 bases). The germline V and J ends were trimmed by 2 bases and 7 bases, with 17 bases remaining between them. The CDR3 is made up of 16 amino acids. Looked up from germline, CDR1 is MNHEY and CDR2 is SVGEGT. CDR3 sequence reads: CASSYRSSRRDGELFF. CDR3 nucleotide sequence: TGTGCCAGCAGTTACCGGTCGTCGAGGCGGGACGGGGAGCTGTTTTTT.

This clonotype was observed at least ten times. This sequence joins TRBV27 and TRBJ1-5; D remains unclear. V was pared by 6 bases and J by 3 bases, with 18 bases between. Per the germline V gene, CDR1 is MNHEY and CDR2 is SMNVEV (reference sequence). This CDR3 comprises 16 residues. The CDR3 loop reads CASSTLPRAPNQPQHF. As DNA, the CDR3 is TGTGCCAGCAGCACCCTTCCCCGGGCCCCCAATCAGCCCCAGCATTTT.

The chain links TRBV2 to TRBJ1-1, with 7 positions matching TRBD1. CDR1 and CDR2 from the germline V gene are SNHLY and FYNNEI. The CDR3 runs to 15 residues. After removal of 5 bases from V and 0 bases from J, the junction contained 6 bases not matched to a gene. For the CDR3, the DNA is TGTGCCAGCAGTCAACCGGGACAGCTGAACACTGAAGCTTTCTTT. Translating it yields CASSQPGQLNTEAFF.